This T cell receptor (beta chain) was captured in a study of OX40 agonist ivuxolimab in advanced cancers. Study in general: The drug used for patients, ivuxolimab, was an agonistic anti-OX40 (CD134) antibody. Partial responses were achieved by three patients, of whom one had hepatocellular carcinoma and two had cutaneous melanoma. Study conclusions and caveats: At 0.1 to 3.0 mg/kg, clonal expansion of CD4+ and CD8+ blood T cells had occurred by week 6. Certain nonresponders likewise exhibited a low normalized T-cell clonal expansion.

V was pared by 3 bases and J by 7 bases, with 12 bases of the junction left unmatched. This CDR3 is built from 16 residues. Germline V lookup: CDR1 SGDLS, CDR2 YYNGEE. Assay used: immunoSEQ multiplex PCR; TCRdb lists only in-frame clones, some missing. The data contain over 40,000 clones, approximately 88% of them singletons. Regarding this clone: The antigen remains unidentified.

The clonotype comes from an adult with an advanced solid tumor such as melanoma, head and neck, liver or kidney cancer. This chain joins TRBV9 and TRBJ2-1; 8 bases are shared with TRBD2. Sequencing was performed on CD4+ or CD8+ T cells sorted from blood, taken in a trial of the OX40 agonist ivuxolimab. Here the CDR3 DNA reads TGTGCCAGCAGCGCCTCGGGAAGCGGGAGAATTAATGAGCAGTTCTTC. It is translated as CASSASGSGRINEQFF.